The rows below give T cell receptor beta chains drawn from one sample of a study of T-cell memory formation after mild COVID-19. One entry per CDR3 protein, called by TCRdb with MiXCR from the 5' RACE reads. The sample has over 350,000 distinct CDR3 sequences, approximately 16% seen once. Sequenced input: PBMCs or a T cell subset sorted from them (not recorded which). The receptors shown here come from a man younger than 35 who had mild COVID-19 (a few samples of this study predate the infection). Cell type and time point are not known. Each CDR3 is given without its conserved first and last residue. Fields, in order: V gene, clone size, J gene, CDR3 protein. Where a row states a size, it is once, few, many or the class of an expanded clone; other rows omit it.

TRBV11-1	-	TRBJ1-6	ASSYTTDSWSPLH
TRBV4-3	-	TRBJ2-7	ASSQDQGLEQY
TRBV28	few	TRBJ1-1	ASSLWWDQGENTEAF
TRBV5-1	-	TRBJ2-5	ASRFGTGETQY
TRBV4-1	-	TRBJ2-1	ASSQDPLLAGEIYNEQF
TRBV7-2	-	TRBJ2-1	ASSSPGGPVNEQF
TRBV4-1	few	TRBJ2-2	ASSQRTGSAGELF
TRBV9	few	TRBJ2-5	ASSVARGSSETQY
TRBV5-1	-	TRBJ2-1	ASSQLQGIGYEQF
TRBV6-5	few	TRBJ1-6	ASSLDRASAYNSPLH
TRBV20-1	-	TRBJ2-1	SAPPSLAGGYNEQF
TRBV7-2	many	TRBJ2-1	ASSLARGANEQF
TRBV12-3/TRBV12-4	few	TRBJ2-2	ASSPNIHTGELF
TRBV24-1	few	TRBJ1-1	ATSEAGGTEAF
TRBV6-5	-	TRBJ1-1	ATHEQDRLNTEAF
TRBV7-3	-	TRBJ1-2	ASSLTGGAGGYT
TRBV11-2	-	TRBJ2-1	ASRSPRAGARYNEQF
TRBV20-1	-	TRBJ2-3	SAGLGTTDTQY
TRBV7-9	-	TRBJ2-3	ASSSEGGKPTDTQY
TRBV9	-	TRBJ2-3	ASSSSDYDTQY
TRBV4-1	-	TRBJ1-2	ASSQRDRAPANYGYT
TRBV6-5	few	TRBJ1-2	ASSYWGDGYT
TRBV21-1	few	TRBJ2-3	ASSKARETTREATDTQY
TRBV10-1	few	TRBJ1-1	ASSEWGESEAF
TRBV25-1	-	TRBJ2-7	ASRVAGGYEQY
TRBV20-1	-	TRBJ2-5	SAPTWAETQY
TRBV11-2	-	TRBJ2-1	ASSLGAILLAYNEQF
TRBV4-1	few	TRBJ2-5	ASSQEPGTLPPGTQY
TRBV5-8	-	TRBJ2-5	ASSLSRVETQY
TRBV2	many	TRBJ2-3	ASTEGRVKTSTDTQY
TRBV28	-	TRBJ2-2	ASSLDRGQELF
TRBV9	-	TRBJ1-2	ASSVSGVPNYGYT
TRBV15	-	TRBJ1-2	ATSGFDRGDYGYT
TRBV29-1	few	TRBJ2-1	SLWRSSHNEQF
TRBV6-6	-	TRBJ2-6	ASIAQGSGANVLT
TRBV5-4	-	TRBJ2-3	ATGQHTDTQY
TRBV7-3	many	TRBJ2-1	ASSSGGSYNEQF
TRBV3-1	-	TRBJ2-3	ASSLYSGSWGTDTQY